This TCR beta chain stems from a study of cytomegalovirus exposure and HLA in healthy donors. Study as a whole: Caucasian-associated ancestry cluster membership applied to around 80% of over 350 genotyped donors.

Unmatched junction bases numbered 3, after V lost 4 bases and J lost 4 bases. CDR1 and CDR2 (germline): SGHTS, YDEGEE. The CDR3 contains 15 residues. Findings and limits, study-wide: In a later analysis, compared with equally common non-associated chains, HLA-associated beta chains were more expanded. Despite most TCR sequences being rare, some public TCRs occurred in many donors. Donors belonging to an Asian-associated ancestry cluster reportedly showed fewer N-insertions in productive TCRs than the roughly 670-donor mean, according to what a later analysis found.

The PCR was carried out with 60 Vbeta primers and 13 Jbeta primers. Sequencing used immunoSEQ multiplex PCR; TCRdb keeps in-frame clones, though not all of them. The sample records some 170,000 clones, 75% to 80% being singletons. Notes on this clone: The antigen is unknown.

The source material was PBMCs. V is TRBV5-8 and J is TRBJ2-1, with 12 bases identical to TRBD2. The TCR was taken from a man between 40 and 49 years old in good health and CMV-seropositive. For the CDR3, the DNA is TGTGCCAGCAGCCTTGGGACTAGCGGGTACAATGAGCAGTTCTTC. Translation gives CASSLGTSGYNEQFF. The full variable domain, rest sourced from reference TRBV5-8 and TRBJ2-1, is EAGVTQSPTHLIKTRGQQATLRCSPISGHTSVYWYQQALGLGLQFLLWYDEGEERNRGNFPPRFSGRQFPNYSSELNVNALELEDSALYLCASSLGTSGYNEQFFGPGTRLTVL.